Listed below are T cell receptor beta chains from one sample, sequenced in a study of vaccination and CD4 T cells after COVID-19. Their cognate antigens are unknown. MiXCR, run by TCRdb on the PCR reads, gives a single entry per CDR3 protein. The data hold about 24,000 distinct CDR3 sequences, with 30% observed a single time. The sequences come from CD4+ T cells from blood, cultured in vitro, collected about 7 months after SARS-CoV-2 vaccination. Receptors were obtained from a human donor who had recovered from COVID-19. CDR3s include the opening cysteine and the closing phenylalanine or tryptophan.

v_gene	j_gene	CDR3aa
TRBV24-1	TRBJ2-1	CATSDPGQGYNEQFF
TRBV18	TRBJ2-7	CASSPGGNYEQYF
TRBV7-8	TRBJ1-1	CASSPEQVNTEAFF
TRBV6-5	TRBJ2-7	CASSYSTGPPYEQYF
TRBV5-6	TRBJ1-5	CASSPWDRPTPQHF
TRBV4-1	TRBJ2-2	CATKRTGVTGELFF
TRBV6-1	TRBJ2-7	CASSGGQVGEQYF
TRBV6-1	TRBJ1-5	CASSGDSPNQPQHF
TRBV20-1	TRBJ1-1	CSADPGTGNTEAFF
TRBV6-1	TRBJ2-1	CASSNRPDEQFF
TRBV5-4	TRBJ2-3	CASSGMNTQYF
TRBV20-1	TRBJ1-2	CSCWDGVHYGYTF
TRBV7-6	TRBJ2-7	CASRTRGGGGYEQYF
TRBV27	TRBJ1-6	CASGATGNNSPLHF
TRBV7-9	TRBJ1-1	CASSLDGGSSEAFF
TRBV7-8	TRBJ2-5	CASSPMRAFWETQYF
TRBV6-2/TRBV6-3	TRBJ1-5	CASSYTLGRGTGNQPQHF
TRBV20-1	TRBJ1-3	CSARRAGGYGNTIYF
TRBV6-1	TRBJ2-7	CASSADSRAYEQYF
TRBV6-2/TRBV6-3	TRBJ2-1	CASSQTRGRNEQFF
TRBV7-2	TRBJ2-1	CASRLRGQGSYNEQFF
TRBV6-2/TRBV6-3	TRBJ2-3	CASTRIQDQRGDTQYF
TRBV5-4	TRBJ2-5	CASSGGQGGTVGETQYF
TRBV6-1	TRBJ2-7	CASRDRGYEQYF
TRBV20-1	TRBJ2-5	CSARSRGETQYF
TRBV10-3	TRBJ2-7	CAIRPQGKLDDEQYF
TRBV6-1	TRBJ1-1	CATPLRVSEAFF
TRBV20-1	TRBJ2-2	CSASRQGHTGELFF
TRBV20-1	TRBJ2-5	CSAIGGTGWGETQYF
TRBV20-1	TRBJ2-2	CSARTSGRIGELFF
TRBV20-1	TRBJ2-5	CSASRAVFGETQYF